A single sample gave rise to the 25 T cell receptor beta chains below, sequenced in a study of T cells in tumors after PD-1 blockade. Assay: immunoSEQ multiplex PCR; the TCRdb copy retains only in-frame clones and omits some. The sample shows 45,000 to 60,000 clones, more than 75% of them seen only once. Sequencing used PBMCs, obtained before anti-PD-1 treatment. The receptors were gathered from a human donor with basal cell carcinoma.

The CDR3 is CASSFERANYGYTF. Here the CDR3 DNA reads TGCGCCAGCAGCTTTGAAAGGGCCAACTATGGCTACACCTTC. The chain couples TRBV5-1 to TRBJ1-2; no clear D gene. V shed 2 bases and J shed 2 bases, with 10 bases lying between them. The CDR3 has 14 residues. Germline lookup yields CDR1 SGHRS and CDR2 YFSETQ.

Regarding this clone: The same CDR3 can be traced to other DNA sequences in this sample. V gene TRBV30 combines with J gene TRBJ1-1; TRBD1 might be the D (6 bases). The germline gives CDR1 GTSNPN, CDR2 SVGIG (reference sequence). Trimming took off 3 bases at V and 1 base at J, with 21 bases between the two ends. CDR3 length: 17 amino acids. The CDR3 sequence: CAWSLTRGMGRNTEAFF. In DNA form, the CDR3 reads TGTGCCTGGAGCCTCACGAGGGGGATGGGGCGGAACACTGAAGCTTTCTTT.

CDR3 DNA sequence: TGCGCCAGCAGCCTCCAGGGGGATACGACTGAAGCTTTCTTT. This encodes CASSLQGDTTEAFF. The chain employs TRBV5-1 and TRBJ1-1, with 7 bases fitting TRBD1. V trimming: 4 bases; J trimming: 5 bases; junction bases outside the gene matches: 8. The germline CDR1 and CDR2 sequences are SGHRS and YFSETQ. This CDR3 spans 14 amino acids. The full variable domain, rest sourced from reference TRBV5-1 and TRBJ1-1, is KAGVTQTPRYLIKTRGQQVTLSCSPISGHRSVSWYQQTPGQGLQFLFEYFSETQRNKGNFPGRFSGRQFSNSRSEMNVSTLELGDSALYLCASSLQGDTTEAFFGQGTRLTVV.

The chain joins TRBV7-9 to TRBJ2-5; maybe TRBD1 (6 bases). Trimming removed 5 bases from V and 0 bases from J, with 13 bases in between. The CDR3 spans 15 residues. Germline CDR1 and CDR2: SEHNR and FQNEAQ (reference sequence). This CDR3 reads CASSLHREYQETQYF. The DNA of the CDR3 is TGTGCCAGCAGCCTTCACAGGGAGTACCAAGAGACCCAGTACTTC.

This clone has just one count. The CDR3 DNA sequence: TGCGCCAGCAGTGAGTCGGGGGGCTACGAGCAGTACTTC. Amino acids: CASSESGGYEQYF. The chain has TRBV10-1 and TRBJ2-7; possibly TRBD2 for D (6 bases). Germline values: CDR1 WNHNN, CDR2 SYGVQD (reference sequence). With 0 bases removed from V and 3 bases from J, the gap between germline ends came to 6 bases. CDR3 length equals 13 residues.

The chain combines TRBV6-2 or TRBV6-3 with TRBJ1-2; D is perhaps TRBD1 (5 bases). Trimming pared 4 bases from V and 8 bases from J, leaving 17 bases between. The CDR3 runs to 14 residues. In germline, CDR1 is MNHEY, CDR2 SVGEGT. CDR3 in DNA: TGTGCCAGCAGTTCGTCTTCAGGGCTGCGCGGCTACACCTTC. Translating it yields CASSSSSGLRGYTF.

V and J are TRBV7-9 and TRBJ1-4; D uncertain. The V and J ends lost 4 bases and 2 bases respectively, with 8 bases between them. The germline gives CDR1 SEHNR, CDR2 FQNEAQ (reference sequence). This CDR3 has 14 amino acids. The CDR3 loop is CASSWSGTNEKLFF. The CDR3 coding sequence is TGTGCCAGCAGCTGGTCGGGTACTAATGAAAAACTGTTTTTT. Combining the CDR3 with reference TRBV7-9 and TRBJ1-4 gives the whole variable domain DTGVSQNPRHKITKRGQNVTFRCDPISEHNRLYWYRQTLGQGPEFLTYFQNEAQLEKSRLLSDRFSAERPKGSFSTLEIQRTEQGDSAMYLCASSWSGTNEKLFFGSGTQLSVL.

CDR3 amino acids: CASSLGSQTEAFF. The CDR3 DNA sequence: TGTGCCAGCAGTTTGGGCAGTCAAACTGAAGCTTTCTTT. The chain couples TRBV28 to TRBJ1-1; D gene ambiguous. The CDR3 runs 13 residues. Looked up from germline, CDR1 is MDHEN and CDR2 is SYDVKM. V shed 3 bases and J shed 5 bases, with 10 bases lying between them.

The J gene is TRBJ1-2, the V gene TRBV30; D is uncertain. This CDR3 is 16 amino acids long. Trimming pared 0 bases from V and 2 bases from J, leaving 16 bases between. Germline V lookup: CDR1 GTSNPN, CDR2 SVGIG (reference sequence). The CDR3 loop is CAWSVLPRGLNYGYTF. As DNA, the CDR3 is TGTGCCTGGAGTGTACTCCCCCGCGGCCTGAACTATGGCTACACCTTC.

The J gene is TRBJ2-4, the V gene TRBV28; TRBD2 matches 8 bases. CDR1 is MDHEN, CDR2 SYDVKM, per germline. V shed 5 bases and J 7 bases; nucleotides not matched to a gene: 4. This CDR3 is 13 amino acids long. CDR3 sequence reads: CASSTGTRNIQYF. As DNA, the CDR3 is TGTGCCAGCAGTACCGGGACTAGGAACATTCAGTACTTC.

The rearrangement uses TRBV30 and TRBJ1-1, with a tentative D call TRBD1 (5 bases). The CDR3 is made up of 12 amino acids. The germline gives CDR1 GTSNPN, CDR2 SVGIG (reference sequence). Between the trimmed V and J ends, which lost 4 bases and 4 bases, there was a span of 10 bases. The CDR3 bases are TGTGCCTGGACTTGGAGGGGCACTGAAGCTTTCTTT. The encoded protein is CAWTWRGTEAFF.

The chain combines TRBV3-1 (or the pseudogene TRBV3-2) with TRBJ1-2; D ambiguous. The CDR3 spans 13 residues. Trimming cost V 4 bases and J 0 bases, with 6 bases left between them. The germline gives CDR1 LGHDT, CDR2 YNNKEL (reference sequence). CDR3 sequence reads: CASSPHTNYGYTF. In nucleotides, the CDR3 is TGTGCCAGCAGCCCCCACACTAACTATGGCTACACCTTC.

This chain uses TRBV28 with TRBJ2-3, with 10 nucleotides matching TRBD1. Trimming took 4 bases from V and 0 from J; bases not matched to a gene: 10. The CDR3 runs 18 residues. The germline V gene encodes CDR1 MDHEN and CDR2 SYDVKM. The CDR3 here is CASSSTAGTGVSTDTQYF. Here the CDR3 DNA reads TGTGCCAGCAGTTCAACCGCCGGGACAGGGGTTAGCACAGATACGCAGTATTTT. The variable domain in full, completed from reference TRBV28 and TRBJ2-3, reads DVKVTQSSRYLVKRTGEKVFLECVQDMDHENMFWYRQDPGLGLRLIYFSYDVKMKEKGDIPEGYSVSREKKERFSLILESASTNQTSMYLCASSSTAGTGVSTDTQYFGPGTRLTVL.

This clone has just one count. The V gene is TRBV5-1, the J gene TRBJ2-1; D is uncertain. Trimming left V 2 bases short and J 0 bases short, with 9 bases between. The CDR3 sequence is 15 residues long. Germline lookup yields CDR1 SGHRS and CDR2 YFSETQ. The DNA for the CDR3 is TGCGCCAGCAGCTTCCGACGGTCCTCCTACAATGAGCAGTTCTTC. Translated, it gives CASSFRRSSYNEQFF.

This chain joins TRBV28 and TRBJ2-5; no firm D call. Germline V lookup: CDR1 MDHEN, CDR2 SYDVKM. CDR3 length: 12 amino acids. With 4 bases removed from V and 5 bases from J, the gap between germline ends came to 8 bases. In DNA, the CDR3 is TGTGCCAGCAGTTCCCGCCGGGAGACCCAGTACTTC. Protein: CASSSRRETQYF.

This clone was seen a few times. This chain joins TRBV3-1 (or the pseudogene TRBV3-2) and TRBJ1-1; TRBD1 matches 8 bases. CDR3 size: 14 residues. Germline V CDR1 and CDR2: LGHDT, YNNKEL (reference sequence). Trimming at V came to 4 bases and at J to 7 bases, leaving 8 bases not matched to a gene. CDR3 nucleotides: TGTGCCAGCAGCCTGCGGACAGGGTCGGGTGAAGCTTTCTTT. As protein: CASSLRTGSGEAFF.

This clone was observed a few times. The chain joins TRBV21-1 to TRBJ1-6; the D call TRBD1 from the table was never checked on the DNA. TRBV21-1 is a pseudogene locus. This CDR3 is 16 amino acids long. CDR3 protein: CASNPVPGQGYSPLHF. DNA for the CDR3: TGTGCCAGCAACCCGGTCCCGGGACAGGGCTATTCACCCCTCCACTTT.

The CDR3: CASSRGPSYEQYF. For the CDR3, the DNA is TGTGCCAGCAGCCGCGGCCCTTCCTACGAGCAGTACTTC. This chain uses TRBV7-9 with TRBJ2-7; no firm D call. The CDR3 sequence is 13 residues long. Deletions cut 5 bases from V and 1 base from J, with 9 bases between. The germline V gene encodes CDR1 SEHNR and CDR2 FQNEAQ (reference sequence).

The chain links TRBV7-2 to TRBJ1-2; the match to TRBD1 covers 7 bases. The CDR3 is 14 amino acids. Germline V gene data show CDR1 as SGHTA and CDR2 as FQGNSA. The junction had 6 bases not matched to a gene; V was cut back by 5 bases and J by 3 bases. As DNA, the CDR3 is TGTGCCAGCAGCGGAGAGACAGGGCACTATGGCTACACCTTC. It yields the protein CASSGETGHYGYTF.

The chain links TRBV28 to TRBJ2-7; 8 bases line up with TRBD1. CDR1 and CDR2 from the germline V gene are MDHEN and SYDVKM. This CDR3 is 13 amino acids long. V was pared by 5 bases and J by 7 bases, with 7 bases of the junction left unmatched. CDR3: CASSTPGTGEQYF. In DNA form, the CDR3 reads TGTGCCAGCAGTACGCCCGGGACAGGAGAGCAGTACTTC.

The chain has TRBV28 and TRBJ1-1; D gene ambiguous. V was shortened by 5 bases and J by 0 bases, with 13 bases between the two germline ends. CDR3 length equals 15 residues. The V gene's germline CDR1 is MDHEN and CDR2 SYDVKM. The CDR3 here is CASSPSPKLNTEAFF. The CDR3 bases are TGTGCCAGCAGTCCCTCCCCCAAGCTGAACACTGAAGCTTTCTTT.

In its sample, this clone is medium-sized. The V and J genes are TRBV19 and TRBJ1-2, with TRBD1 matching over 7 bases. The junction had 9 bases not matched to a gene; V was cut back by 3 bases and J by 8 bases. Germline V lookup: CDR1 LNHDA, CDR2 SQIVND (reference sequence). This CDR3 has 14 amino acids. The chain's CDR3 is CASSIAGTVVGYTF. The CDR3 bases are TGTGCCAGTAGTATTGCGGGGACAGTTGTCGGCTACACCTTC.

The J gene is TRBJ2-1, the V gene TRBV4-2; D perhaps matches TRBD2 (7 bases). From germline, CDR1 is LGHNA and CDR2 YNFKEQ. Trimming pared 3 bases from V and 8 bases from J, leaving 23 bases between. This CDR3 region has 17 residues. CDR3 in amino acids: CASSQGHAERGGDEQFF. The CDR3 DNA follows: TGTGCCAGCAGCCAGGGGCATGCGGAGAGGGGGGGTGATGAGCAGTTCTTC.

The table lists this clone with a count of one. The J gene is TRBJ1-6, the V gene TRBV9, with TRBD1 matching 9 bases. The CDR3 length is 15 residues. Per the germline V gene, CDR1 is SGDLS and CDR2 is YYNGEE. V lost 1 base, J lost 9 bases, and 5 bases stayed unmatched. DNA for the CDR3: TGTGCCAGCAGCGTAACGGGACAGGGTGGTTCACCCCTCCACTTT. It codes for CASSVTGQGGSPLHF.

V is TRBV5-6 and J is TRBJ1-1, with no clear D. The CDR3 runs 13 residues. V lost 0 bases to trimming and J lost 1 base, with 4 bases between them. CDR1 is SGHDT, CDR2 YYEEEE, per germline. DNA of the CDR3: TGTGCCAGCAGCTTGGCCGCGAACACTGAAGCTTTCTTT. It specifies CASSLAANTEAFF.